The 20 T cell receptor beta chains below all came from one sample that was sequenced in a study of T cell changes during pregnancy in multiple sclerosis. The data were produced by immunoSEQ multiplex PCR, yet TCRdb's version contains in-frame clones alone and is incomplete. The table lists about 100,000 clones, 75% to 95% of them singletons. This specimen consisted of peripheral blood, obtained in the second trimester of pregnancy. The receptors stem from a female donor with multiple sclerosis, enrolled in a pregnancy study.

This clone was seen just once. This rearrangement joins TRBV30 to TRBJ2-3; a possible D gene is TRBD2 (5 bases). This CDR3 contains 14 residues. The V gene lost 5 bases and the J gene lost 3 bases, with 15 bases spanning the gap. Per germline, CDR1 GTSNPN and CDR2 SVGIG (reference sequence). The CDR3 reads CAWFRDGATDTQYF. The DNA of the CDR3 is TGTGCCTGGTTCCGGGATGGAGCGACAGATACGCAGTATTTT.

The chain recombines TRBV7-6 with TRBJ2-3, with 7 bases aligning to TRBD1. Germline V CDR1 and CDR2: SGHVS, FNYEAQ. With V trimmed by 5 bases and J by 12 bases, 8 bases remained unmatched. This CDR3 contains 12 residues. The CDR3 protein is CASSLNRGPQYF. CDR3 bases: TGTGCCAGCAGCCTTAACAGGGGTCCCCAGTATTTT.

The chain carries TRBV5-1 and TRBJ2-7; 10 positions agree with TRBD2. This CDR3 region has 17 residues. The germline V gene encodes CDR1 SGHRS and CDR2 YFSETQ. V dropped 1 base and J dropped 0; count of bases not matched to a gene: 7. CDR3 residues: CASSLLAGGSPSYEQYF. The CDR3 nucleotides are TGCGCCAGCAGCTTGTTAGCGGGAGGATCTCCCTCCTACGAGCAGTACTTC. The full variable domain, in which reference TRBV5-1 and TRBJ2-7 provide the parts outside the CDR3, is KAGVTQTPRYLIKTRGQQVTLSCSPISGHRSVSWYQQTPGQGLQFLFEYFSETQRNKGNFPGRFSGRQFSNSRSEMNVSTLELGDSALYLCASSLLAGGSPSYEQYFGPGTRLTVT.

This chain joins TRBV2 and TRBJ2-1; 7 bases map to TRBD1. CDR1 SNHLY and CDR2 FYNNEI come from the germline V gene. CDR3 length equals 12 residues. The J segment lost 8 bases and the V segment lost 6 bases, leaving 4 bases of the junction unmatched. Written as DNA, the CDR3 is TGTGCCAGCAGCTTTACAGGGGATGAGCAGTTCTTC. It yields the protein CASSFTGDEQFF.

This clone was observed once. The V and J genes are TRBV28 and TRBJ2-7; a weak D match, TRBD2 (6 bases). Germline V CDR1 and CDR2: MDHEN, SYDVKM. The CDR3 length is 13 residues. The V end lost 4 bases, the J end lost 6 bases, and 13 bases lay between the germline ends. The CDR3 nucleotides are TGTGCCAGCAGTTCGGTGGGACTCAGCGAGCAGTACTTC. Translation: CASSSVGLSEQYF.

The chain couples TRBV29-1 to TRBJ2-1; no firm D call. V dropped 3 bases and J dropped 9 bases, with 21 bases sitting between them. This CDR3 is built from 15 residues. Germline V gene data show CDR1 as SQVTM and CDR2 as ANQGSEA. This CDR3 reads CSVDYGFHQLGEQFF. The CDR3 coding sequence is TGCAGCGTTGATTACGGGTTCCACCAATTGGGTGAGCAGTTCTTC.

This clone was seen once. The chain combines TRBV19 with TRBJ2-7; weak D call: TRBD2 (7 bases). Germline V gene sequence: CDR1 LNHDA, CDR2 SQIVND (reference sequence). The CDR3 contains 15 residues. Trimming stripped 5 bases from V and 4 bases from J, with 18 bases between. The CDR3 nucleotides read TGTGCCAGTAGTCTCTCAGCGGCGGGGGCATACGAGCAGTACTTC. It codes for CASSLSAAGAYEQYF. The complete variable domain, with remaining parts taken from reference TRBV19 and TRBJ2-7, reads DGGITQSPKYLFRKEGQNVTLSCEQNLNHDAMYWYRQDPGQGLRLIYYSQIVNDFQKGDIAEGYSVSREKKESFPLTVTSAQKNPTAFYLCASSLSAAGAYEQYFGPGTRLTVT.

This clone was detected only a few times. The rearrangement uses TRBV28 and TRBJ2-3; 9 nucleotides agree with TRBD1. V shed 5 bases and J 3 bases; nucleotides not matched to a gene: 6. Germline loops: CDR1 MDHEN, CDR2 SYDVKM. CDR3 length: 15 residues. CDR3 loop: CASSGQGSWTDTQYF. The DNA for the CDR3 is TGTGCCAGCAGTGGACAGGGGAGTTGGACAGATACGCAGTATTTT.

This clone was recorded once. The rearrangement joins TRBV19 to TRBJ2-7; 11 bases agree with TRBD2. The length of the CDR3 is 18 residues. CDR1 and CDR2 from the germline V gene are LNHDA and SQIVND (reference sequence). V lost 3 bases and J lost 1; bases outside the gene matches: 11. The CDR3 reads CASSMLPPSGRLSYEQYF. CDR3 nucleotide sequence: TGTGCCAGTAGTATGCTTCCCCCTAGCGGGAGGCTTTCCTACGAGCAGTACTTC.

The V and J genes are TRBV15 and TRBJ2-7; D might be TRBD1 (7 bases). This CDR3 has 18 residues. Trimming pared 5 bases from V and 0 bases from J, leaving 23 bases between. Germline V gene lookup returns CDR1 LNHNV and CDR2 YYDKDF (reference sequence). For the CDR3, the DNA is TGTGCCACCAGCGGAACCAGGGGGAGAGACGGGAGCTCCTACGAGCAGTACTTC. Its protein is CATSGTRGRDGSSYEQYF.

The chain links TRBV11-1 to TRBJ2-3, with 9 bases aligning to TRBD2. Germline V gene sequence: CDR1 SGHAT, CDR2 FQDESV (reference sequence). The V and J ends lost 1 base and 2 bases, in that order; junction bases with no gene match: 4. The CDR3 covers 16 residues. The chain's CDR3 is CASSLVPSGNTDTQYF. As DNA, the CDR3 is TGTGCCAGCAGCTTAGTTCCTAGCGGGAACACAGATACGCAGTATTTT.

The chain links TRBV19 to TRBJ2-7, with 13 bases identical to TRBD2. This CDR3 spans 17 amino acids. CDR1 is LNHDA and CDR2 is SQIVND in the germline V gene (reference sequence). The ends lost 2 bases at V and 5 bases at J; junction bases unmatched: 9. CDR3 sequence reads: CASSISRGLAGANEQYF. The CDR3, as DNA: TGTGCCAGTAGTATATCGAGAGGACTAGCGGGAGCTAACGAGCAGTACTTC.

This rearrangement joins TRBV7-2 to TRBJ2-7, with D maybe TRBD2 (6 bases). The ends were cut back, 2 bases at V and 3 bases at J, with 26 bases in the middle. The germline CDR1 and CDR2 sequences are SGHTA and FQGNSA. This CDR3 region has 19 residues. CDR3 sequence (DNA): TGTGCCAGCAGCTTACCCTTGGATAGCGGAGAGGATACCCACTACGAGCAGTACTTC. Translated, it gives CASSLPLDSGEDTHYEQYF.

The chain has TRBV7-2 and TRBJ2-7; D uncertain. Germline CDR1 is SGHTA and CDR2 is FQGNSA. The CDR3 extends over 13 amino acids. The V end lost 5 bases, the J end lost 5 bases, and 13 bases lay between the germline ends. The CDR3, as DNA: TGTGCCAGCAGCCCTTACTCCCGAGACGAGCAGTACTTC. Encoded protein: CASSPYSRDEQYF.

The genes are TRBV29-1 and TRBJ2-7; a possible D gene is TRBD2 (5 bases). Trimming removed 6 bases at V and 2 bases at J, with 14 bases between. CDR1 is SQVTM, CDR2 ANQGSEA, per germline. CDR3 size: 13 residues. The CDR3 loop reads CSVRAPLAYEQYF. Written as DNA, the CDR3 is TGCAGCGTCCGGGCCCCACTAGCCTACGAGCAGTACTTC.

The J gene is TRBJ1-2, the V gene TRBV27; TRBD1 agrees at 9 bases. The V gene's germline CDR1 is MNHEY and CDR2 SMNVEV (reference sequence). The junction had 5 bases not matched to a gene; V was cut back by 6 bases and J by 6 bases. The CDR3 is 13 residues long. This chain's CDR3 is CASRPQGADGYTF. In DNA, the CDR3 is TGTGCCAGCAGGCCACAGGGGGCTGATGGCTACACCTTC.

V is TRBV27 and J is TRBJ2-1, with 7 positions matching TRBD1. This CDR3 is built from 17 residues. The junction had 12 bases not matched to a gene; V was cut back by 5 bases and J by 2 bases. Germline CDR1 is MNHEY and CDR2 is SMNVEV (reference sequence). The CDR3, as DNA: TGTGCCAGCAGTGGAACGCCGGGACAGCAAACCTACAATGAGCAGTTCTTC. This encodes CASSGTPGQQTYNEQFF.

This clone appeared a few times. The chain employs TRBV11-2 and TRBJ2-3, with 9 bases identical to TRBD2. Germline V gene data show CDR1 as SGHAT and CDR2 as FQNNGV. The junction had 1 base not matched to a gene; V was cut back by 5 bases and J by 4 bases. The CDR3 consists of 13 residues. The CDR3 DNA reads TGTGCCAGCAGCGCGGGGGGGGCAGATACGCAGTATTTT. The encoded protein is CASSAGGADTQYF.

The chain employs TRBV6-4 and TRBJ2-3, with TRBD2 matching 10 bases. The V segment lost 2 bases and the J segment 13 bases; nucleotides outside the gene matches: 3. Germline loops: CDR1 MRHNA, CDR2 SNTAGT. CDR3 length: 12 amino acids. The CDR3 bases are TGTGCCAGCAGTGACCTAGCGGGAGCGGAGTATTTT. Translated, it gives CASSDLAGAEYF.

V is TRBV19 and J is TRBJ1-4; 7 bases match TRBD1. The CDR3 runs 14 residues. With V trimmed by 6 bases and J by 8 bases, 9 bases remained unmatched. Germline CDR1 LNHDA, CDR2 SQIVND (reference sequence). CDR3 amino acids: CASRRQGGLEKLFF. The CDR3 bases are TGTGCCAGTAGGAGACAGGGTGGTTTGGAAAAACTGTTTTTT. Complete variable domain (other parts from reference TRBV19 and TRBJ1-4): DGGITQSPKYLFRKEGQNVTLSCEQNLNHDAMYWYRQDPGQGLRLIYYSQIVNDFQKGDIAEGYSVSREKKESFPLTVTSAQKNPTAFYLCASRRQGGLEKLFFGSGTQLSVL.